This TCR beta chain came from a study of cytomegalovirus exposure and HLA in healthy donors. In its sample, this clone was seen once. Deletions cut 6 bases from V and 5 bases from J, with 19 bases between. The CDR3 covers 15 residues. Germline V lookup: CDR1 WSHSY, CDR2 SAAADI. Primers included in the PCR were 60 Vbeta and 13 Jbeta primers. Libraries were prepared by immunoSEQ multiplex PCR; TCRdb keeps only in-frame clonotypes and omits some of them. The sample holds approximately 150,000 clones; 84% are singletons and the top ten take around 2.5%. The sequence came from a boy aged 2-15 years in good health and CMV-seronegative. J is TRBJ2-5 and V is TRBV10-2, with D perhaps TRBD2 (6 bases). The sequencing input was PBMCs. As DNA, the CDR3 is TGCGCCAGCAGCATCCTACGCGGGGTTGGGGAGACCCAGTACTTC. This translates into CASSILRGVGETQYF.